This passage covers 2 T cell receptor beta chains from one sample sequenced in a study of cytomegalovirus exposure and HLA in healthy donors. The PCR used 60 Vbeta and 13 Jbeta primers. Assay used: immunoSEQ multiplex PCR; TCRdb lists only in-frame clones, some missing. The repertoire table contains under 200,000 clones. Sequenced sample: PBMCs. These receptors originate from a man between 25 and 39 years old in good health and CMV-seronegative.

CDR3 coding DNA: TGCAGCGTTGAAAAAGAGTCGGTGGTTAGCAATCAGCCCCAGCATTTT. Translated, it gives CSVEKESVVSNQPQHF. The rearrangement joins TRBV29-1 to TRBJ1-5; D not resolved. Trimming took 2 bases from V and 0 from J, leaving 14 bases between them. This CDR3 has 16 amino acids. Per germline, CDR1 SQVTM and CDR2 ANQGSEA.

The V call is TRBV5-4, the J call TRBJ1-1; perhaps TRBD1 as D (6 bases). CDR3 length equals 15 residues. CDR1 and CDR2 from the germline V gene are SGHNT and YYREEE (reference sequence). V was cut by 4 bases and J by 1 base, with 14 bases left in between. The CDR3, as DNA: TGTGCCAGCAGCCAACCACAGGGACGGAACACTGAAGCTTTCTTT. Residues: CASSQPQGRNTEAFF. The full variable domain, rest sourced from reference TRBV5-4 and TRBJ1-1, is ETGVTQSPTHLIKTRGQQVTLRCSSQSGHNTVSWYQQALGQGPQFIFQYYREEENGRGNFPPRFSGLQFPNYSSELNVNALELDDSALYLCASSQPQGRNTEAFFGQGTRLTVV.